These 31 T cell receptor beta chains were sequenced from one sample in a study of T cell changes during pregnancy in multiple sclerosis. Profiled with immunoSEQ multiplex PCR; TCRdb holds only in-frame clones, not every one. The data hold about 40,000 clones, with 92% observed a single time. The sample was CD4+ T cells from peripheral blood mononuclear cells, taken before pregnancy. The receptors originated from a female donor with multiple sclerosis, enrolled in a pregnancy study.

The chain joins TRBV7-3 to TRBJ2-1; the D gene is possibly TRBD1 (5 bases). This CDR3 region has 13 residues. The germline V and J ends were trimmed by 5 bases and 9 bases, with 14 bases remaining between them. Germline V gene lookup returns CDR1 SGHTA and CDR2 FQGTGA. The CDR3 bases are TGTGCCAGCAGCCTCGTCCAGGGCGGTGAGCAGTTCTTC. Translated, it gives CASSLVQGGEQFF.

The chain links TRBV4-1 to TRBJ2-3, with a tentative D call TRBD2 (5 bases). The CDR3 is 14 residues long. V gave up 1 base and J gave up 5 bases, with 10 bases separating them. Germline V gene sequence: CDR1 MGHRA, CDR2 YSYEKL. The CDR3 sequence: CASSQGPAGDTQYF. The CDR3 nucleotides are TGCGCCAGCAGCCAAGGGCCGGCGGGAGATACGCAGTATTTT.

The chain combines TRBV5-5 with TRBJ1-2, with no clear D. Deletions cut 0 bases from V and 1 base from J, with 10 bases between. CDR3 length equals 15 residues. Germline CDR1 is SGHKS and CDR2 is YYEKEE (reference sequence). CDR3 region: CASSLDATNNYGYTF. CDR3 bases: TGTGCCAGCAGCTTGGACGCCACTAATAACTATGGCTACACCTTC.

This chain uses TRBV6-1 with TRBJ2-5; TRBD1 matches at 10 bases. The CDR3 sequence is 15 residues long. V was pared by 6 bases and J by 4 bases, with 8 bases of the junction left unmatched. From germline, CDR1 is MNHNS and CDR2 SASEGT. DNA of the CDR3: TGTGCCAGCAGGGCGACAGGGGGCTGGTCAGAGACCCAGTACTTC. Its translation: CASRATGGWSETQYF.

The V call is TRBV27, the J call TRBJ2-6, with D perhaps TRBD1 (6 bases). CDR1 is MNHEY and CDR2 is SMNVEV in the germline V gene (reference sequence). V was cut by 3 bases and J by 0 bases, with 12 bases left in between. The length of the CDR3 is 17 residues. The CDR3 nucleotides read TGTGCCAGCAGTTTGAGGACAGCCTCCTCTGGGGCCAACGTCCTGACTTTC. The encoded protein is CASSLRTASSGANVLTF.

CDR3: CASSIPGNNEKLFF. In DNA form, the CDR3 reads TGTGCCAGCAGCATTCCAGGGAATAATGAAAAACTGTTTTTT. The chain is built from TRBV5-6 and TRBJ1-4; possibly TRBD1 for D (5 bases). Germline CDR1 is SGHDT and CDR2 is YYEEEE. The CDR3 has 14 amino acids. V lost 4 bases and J lost 4, with 11 bases in between.

The V call is TRBV6-5, the J call TRBJ1-1, with D hard to call. V was shortened by 2 bases and J by 4 bases, with 8 bases between the two germline ends. This CDR3 contains 13 residues. Germline V CDR1 and CDR2: MNHEY, SVGAGI. CDR3 sequence (DNA): TGTGCCAGCAGTTACGGGAGCGCCACTGAAGCTTTCTTT. It yields the protein CASSYGSATEAFF.

This rearrangement joins TRBV18 to TRBJ2-7, with 8 positions matching TRBD2. This CDR3 has 16 amino acids. With 0 bases clipped from V and 3 bases from J, the junction kept 7 bases outside the gene matches. Germline V lookup: CDR1 KGHSH, CDR2 LQKENI. The CDR3 coding sequence is TGTGCCAGCTCACCACCTTCTGCGGGAGGTCACTACGAGCAGTACTTC. Its translation is CASSPPSAGGHYEQYF.

V is TRBV5-1 and J is TRBJ2-2; 7 nucleotides align to TRBD2. J lost 3 bases, V lost 7 bases, and 6 bases had no gene match. The germline CDR1 and CDR2 sequences are SGHRS and YFSETQ. This CDR3 has 14 residues. CDR3 sequence reads: CASRRGGDTGELFF. Here the CDR3 DNA reads TGCGCCAGCCGGCGGGGAGGGGACACCGGGGAGCTGTTTTTT. The variable domain in full, completed from reference TRBV5-1 and TRBJ2-2, reads KAGVTQTPRYLIKTRGQQVTLSCSPISGHRSVSWYQQTPGQGLQFLFEYFSETQRNKGNFPGRFSGRQFSNSRSEMNVSTLELGDSALYLCASRRGGDTGELFFGEGSRLTVL.

V and J are TRBV12-5 and TRBJ2-1; 10 positions match TRBD2. The germline V gene encodes CDR1 LGHNT and CDR2 FRNRAP. The length of the CDR3 is 16 residues. The V gene end was trimmed by 3 bases and the J gene end by 7 bases; junction bases not matched to a gene: 9. This CDR3 reads CASGFFLAGVINEQFF. The DNA of the CDR3 is TGTGCTAGTGGTTTCTTTCTAGCGGGAGTTATAAATGAGCAGTTCTTC. The full variable domain, its missing parts supplied by reference TRBV12-5 and TRBJ2-1, is DARVTQTPRHKVTEMGQEVTMRCQPILGHNTVFWYRQTMMQGLELLAYFRNRAPLDDSGMPKDRFSAEMPDATLATLKIQPSEPRDSAVYFCASGFFLAGVINEQFFGPGTRLTVL.

CDR3 nucleotide sequence: TGTGCCAGCAGCTTGGGACTAGGGTCCAATGAGCAGTTCTTC. It encodes CASSLGLGSNEQFF. The chain has TRBV11-2 and TRBJ2-1; 8 nucleotides agree with TRBD2. Germline V gives CDR1 SGHAT, CDR2 FQNNGV. The junction had 4 bases not matched to a gene; V was cut back by 3 bases and J by 6 bases. The CDR3 length is 14 residues.

The chain has TRBV7-2 and TRBJ2-7; D may be TRBD1 (5 bases). The CDR3 sequence is 13 residues long. CDR1 SGHTA and CDR2 FQGNSA come from the germline V gene. Trimming cost V 1 base and J 3 bases, with 7 bases left between them. CDR3 region: CASSLGGRYEQYF. The DNA of the CDR3 is TGTGCCAGCAGCTTAGGGGGCCGCTACGAGCAGTACTTC.

This chain connects TRBV4-3 to TRBJ2-3; 7 bases are a match to TRBD2. The CDR3 is made up of 13 amino acids. Losses at the gene ends were 4 bases for V and 6 bases for J; bases not matched to a gene: 4. The germline CDR1 and CDR2 sequences are LGHNA and YSLEER. Here the CDR3 reads CASSRMGGDTQYF. CDR3 bases: TGCGCCAGCAGCCGGATGGGAGGGGATACGCAGTATTTT.

The chain joins TRBV27 to TRBJ1-5; TRBD1 matches at 9 bases. Trimming at V came to 5 bases and at J to 2 bases, leaving 7 bases not matched to a gene. The CDR3 length is 16 residues. Germline V lookup: CDR1 MNHEY, CDR2 SMNVEV (reference sequence). The DNA for the CDR3 is TGTGCCAGCAGTCCCCCGGGACAGGGAGGCAATCAGCCCCAGCATTTT. Translated, it gives CASSPPGQGGNQPQHF.

The genes are TRBV6-6 and TRBJ1-5, with TRBD1 as a possible D gene (5 bases). Germline CDR1 is MNHNY and CDR2 is SVGAGI (reference sequence). The CDR3 spans 16 residues. Trimming stripped 3 bases from V and 1 base from J, with 13 bases between. This CDR3 is CASSYWGAQSNQPQHF. CDR3 DNA sequence: TGTGCCAGCAGTTATTGGGGCGCGCAGAGCAATCAGCCCCAGCATTTT.

DNA of the CDR3: TGTGCCAGCAGCCAACACCCAATGGGACTAGTGAGCTCCTACAATGAGCAGTTCTTC. It is translated as CASSQHPMGLVSSYNEQFF. The gene calls are TRBV7-9 and TRBJ2-1; TRBD2 aligns across 8 bases. Germline CDR1 is SEHNR and CDR2 is FQNEAQ (reference sequence). V lost 5 bases, J lost 0 bases, and 15 bases stayed unmatched. The length of the CDR3 is 19 residues.

The chain has TRBV28 and TRBJ1-5; a possible D gene is TRBD1 (6 bases). The CDR3 contains 12 residues. Trimming cost V 7 bases and J 6 bases, with 10 bases left between them. Germline assignment: CDR1 MDHEN and CDR2 SYDVKM. CDR3: CASTLQGQPQHF. In nucleotides, the CDR3 is TGTGCCAGCACCTTACAGGGTCAGCCCCAGCATTTT. Filled out from reference TRBV28 and TRBJ1-5, the complete variable domain reads DVKVTQSSRYLVKRTGEKVFLECVQDMDHENMFWYRQDPGLGLRLIYFSYDVKMKEKGDIPEGYSVSREKKERFSLILESASTNQTSMYLCASTLQGQPQHFGDGTRLSIL.

The gene calls are TRBV6-4 and TRBJ2-3, with 7 positions matching TRBD1. CDR3 length: 13 amino acids. The germline CDR1 and CDR2 sequences are MRHNA and SNTAGT. V gave up 6 bases and J gave up 6 bases; unmatched junction bases: 6. The CDR3 loop reads CASRKTGSDTQYF. CDR3 sequence (DNA): TGTGCCAGCAGAAAGACAGGGTCCGATACGCAGTATTTT.

This clone is deemed medium-sized (0.01 to 0.1%). The J gene is TRBJ2-5, the V gene TRBV4-2; 7 nucleotides match TRBD2. Trimming cost V 0 bases and J 5 bases; bases outside gene matches: 6. The CDR3 runs to 15 residues. CDR1 and CDR2 (germline): LGHNA, YNFKEQ. In DNA, the CDR3 is TGTGCCAGCAGCCAAGAAGGCGGGAGAGGGGAGACCCAGTACTTC. Translated, it gives CASSQEGGRGETQYF.

V is TRBV5-1 and J is TRBJ2-7; the match to TRBD1 covers 7 bases. CDR3 length: 13 amino acids. Germline CDR1 reads SGHRS; CDR2 reads YFSETQ. Trimming removed 0 bases from V and 7 bases from J; junction bases left unmatched: 4. DNA for the CDR3: TGCGCCAGCAGCTTGGTAGGGGGCAGGGAGCAGTACTTC. Protein sequence: CASSLVGGREQYF. Looking up the rest from reference TRBV5-1 and TRBJ2-7 gives the full variable domain: KAGVTQTPRYLIKTRGQQVTLSCSPISGHRSVSWYQQTPGQGLQFLFEYFSETQRNKGNFPGRFSGRQFSNSRSEMNVSTLELGDSALYLCASSLVGGREQYFGPGTRLTVT.

Written as DNA, the CDR3 is TGTGCCAGCAGTTACTCCGGGACAGGGTGGGCCTACGAGCAGTACTTC. Its translation is CASSYSGTGWAYEQYF. The V and J genes are TRBV6-5 and TRBJ2-7; 9 bases are shared with TRBD1. The CDR3 sequence is 16 residues long. The germline V gene encodes CDR1 MNHEY and CDR2 SVGAGI. J gave up 2 bases and V 0 bases, and 5 bases lay outside the gene matches.

The chain combines TRBV6-5 with TRBJ2-3; perhaps TRBD2 as D (5 bases). Trimming took 10 bases from V and 0 from J, leaving 11 bases between them. The CDR3 sequence is 13 residues long. Germline CDR1 and CDR2: MNHEY and SVGAGI. This chain's CDR3 is CATRTGSTDTQYF. The CDR3 nucleotides read TGTGCCACGCGGACGGGGAGCACAGATACGCAGTATTTT.

The CDR3 region is CASSQGGLLRNEKLFF. The CDR3 nucleotides are TGCGCCAGCAGCCAAGGGGGGCTCCTTCGCAATGAAAAACTGTTTTTT. The chain carries TRBV4-1 and TRBJ1-4; possibly TRBD1 for D (6 bases). Per the germline V gene, CDR1 is MGHRA and CDR2 is YSYEKL. The CDR3 contains 16 residues. V was shortened by 1 base and J by 5 bases, with 14 bases between the two germline ends.

This chain joins TRBV9 and TRBJ2-7; tentatively, D is TRBD1 (6 bases). The CDR3 is 12 residues long. V lost 7 bases and J lost 3, with 11 bases in between. Germline V gives CDR1 SGDLS, CDR2 YYNGEE. The CDR3 is CASGRDNYEQYF. The CDR3 DNA sequence: TGTGCCAGCGGCCGGGACAACTACGAGCAGTACTTC.

This clone came up once. This sequence joins TRBV18 and TRBJ1-1, with a tentative D call TRBD1 (6 bases). Per germline, CDR1 KGHSH and CDR2 LQKENI. The CDR3 has 13 amino acids. V was clipped by 6 bases and J by 0 bases, with 8 bases between them. The CDR3 loop is CASSGQMNTEAFF. In DNA, the CDR3 is TGTGCCAGCTCCGGACAGATGAACACTGAAGCTTTCTTT.

V gene TRBV29-1 combines with J gene TRBJ2-1, with D uncertain. Germline-derived CDR1 and CDR2 are SQVTM and ANQGSEA. The length of the CDR3 is 14 residues. V was pared by 4 bases and J by 0 bases, with 10 bases between. The DNA for the CDR3 is TGCAGCGTTGCTCTCATGAGCTCCTACAATGAGCAGTTCTTC. Encoded protein: CSVALMSSYNEQFF.

This clone was seen a handful of times. J is TRBJ1-1 and V is TRBV9; D uncertain. V shed 0 bases and J shed 1 base, with 10 bases lying between them. Looked up from germline, CDR1 is SGDLS and CDR2 is YYNGEE. The CDR3 is 15 amino acids. CDR3 sequence: CASSVGLGGNTEAFF. CDR3 DNA sequence: TGTGCCAGCAGCGTAGGTCTCGGTGGGAACACTGAAGCTTTCTTT.

The chain couples TRBV15 to TRBJ1-1, with 11 bases fitting TRBD1. Germline loops: CDR1 LNHNV, CDR2 YYDKDF (reference sequence). The trim removed 5 bases at V and 1 base at J, leaving 6 bases unmatched. This CDR3 is 16 amino acids long. The CDR3, as DNA: TGTGCCACCAGCGGTCGGACAGGGGGCGCGAACACTGAAGCTTTCTTT. It specifies CATSGRTGGANTEAFF.

V gene TRBV27 combines with J gene TRBJ2-5; 7 bases match TRBD1. V lost 6 bases, J lost 2 bases, and 9 bases stayed unmatched. The germline CDR1 and CDR2 sequences are MNHEY and SMNVEV (reference sequence). The CDR3 covers 15 residues. The CDR3 DNA sequence: TGTGCCAGCAGACTCTTTGGGACAGCTCAAGAGACCCAGTACTTC. Translating it yields CASRLFGTAQETQYF.

This clone has a single count. This chain uses TRBV28 with TRBJ2-2, with TRBD2 as a possible D gene (5 bases). CDR3 size: 15 residues. V lost 5 bases to trimming and J lost 7 bases, with 17 bases between them. CDR1 and CDR2 from the germline V gene are MDHEN and SYDVKM. CDR3 sequence: CASSQNRGRLGELFF. The CDR3 DNA is TGTGCCAGCAGTCAGAATAGAGGGAGACTCGGGGAGCTGTTTTTT.

This clone was detected only once. The CDR3 DNA reads as TGCGCCAGCAGCGCCACTAGGACAGGGGGCAACACAGATACGCAGTATTTT. It encodes CASSATRTGGNTDTQYF. The chain recombines TRBV10-2 with TRBJ2-3; 11 nucleotides match TRBD1. The germline CDR1 and CDR2 sequences are WSHSY and SAAADI. The CDR3 consists of 17 residues. V was pared by 6 bases and J by 2 bases, with 10 bases of the junction left unmatched.